The next 3 T cell receptor beta chains were all read from a single sample in a study of cytomegalovirus exposure and HLA in healthy donors. Amplification used 60 Vbeta primers and 13 Jbeta primers. The assay was immunoSEQ multiplex PCR, and TCRdb's table has in-frame clones only and misses some. The top ten hold around 0.89% of the sample, which has around 150,000 clones, 60% to 80% seen once. The sample taken for sequencing was PBMCs. Receptors were obtained from a woman aged 50 to 60 in good health and CMV-seropositive.

The V gene is TRBV7-9, the J gene TRBJ2-5, with 8 positions matching TRBD1. CDR1 and CDR2 (germline): SEHNR, FQNEAQ (reference sequence). The CDR3 contains 16 residues. The junction had 6 bases not matched to a gene; V was cut back by 3 bases and J by 0 bases. CDR3 residues: CASSLGAGGYQETQYF. The DNA for the CDR3 is TGTGCCAGCAGCTTGGGGGCAGGGGGCTACCAAGAGACCCAGTACTTC.

The chain employs TRBV19 and TRBJ2-5; 7 bases match TRBD2. The CDR3 length is 16 residues. V gave up 5 bases and J gave up 3 bases; unmatched junction bases: 12. CDR1 is LNHDA and CDR2 is SQIVND in the germline V gene (reference sequence). CDR3 coding DNA: TGTGCCAGTAGTTTGGACTCCTCGGGGGGTAAAGAGACCCAGTACTTC. Amino acids: CASSLDSSGGKETQYF.

Only a few counts were recorded for this clone. The genes are TRBV5-6 and TRBJ2-7, with 7 bases lining up with TRBD1. In germline, CDR1 is SGHDT, CDR2 YYEEEE. The CDR3 is made up of 14 amino acids. V was clipped by 2 bases and J by 4 bases; unmatched bases: 6. CDR3 residues: CASSFRGNRYEQYF. The DNA of the CDR3 is TGTGCCAGCAGCTTCAGGGGGAATAGGTACGAGCAGTACTTC.